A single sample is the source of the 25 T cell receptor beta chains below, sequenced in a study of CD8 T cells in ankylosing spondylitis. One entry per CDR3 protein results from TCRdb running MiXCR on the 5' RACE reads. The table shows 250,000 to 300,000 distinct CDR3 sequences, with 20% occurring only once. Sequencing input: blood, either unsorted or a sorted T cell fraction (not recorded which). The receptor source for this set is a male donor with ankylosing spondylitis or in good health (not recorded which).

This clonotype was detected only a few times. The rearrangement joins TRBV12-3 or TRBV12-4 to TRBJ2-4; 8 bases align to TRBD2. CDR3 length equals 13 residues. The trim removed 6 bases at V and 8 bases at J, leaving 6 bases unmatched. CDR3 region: CASRTGGVDIQYF. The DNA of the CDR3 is TGTGCCAGCAGGACGGGGGGGGTAGACATTCAGTACTTC.

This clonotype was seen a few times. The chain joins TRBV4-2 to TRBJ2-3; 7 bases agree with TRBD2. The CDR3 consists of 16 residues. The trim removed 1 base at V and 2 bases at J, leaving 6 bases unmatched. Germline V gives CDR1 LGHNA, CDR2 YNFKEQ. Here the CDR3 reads CASSQGNGGNTDTQYF. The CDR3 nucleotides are TGTGCCAGCAGCCAAGGGAACGGGGGGAACACAGATACGCAGTATTTT.

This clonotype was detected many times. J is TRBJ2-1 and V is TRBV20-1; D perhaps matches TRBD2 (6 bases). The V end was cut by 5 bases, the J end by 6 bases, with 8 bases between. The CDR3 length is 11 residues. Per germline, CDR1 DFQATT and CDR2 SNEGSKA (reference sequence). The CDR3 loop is CSAETSNEQFF. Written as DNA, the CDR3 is TGCAGTGCTGAGACTAGCAATGAGCAGTTCTTC.

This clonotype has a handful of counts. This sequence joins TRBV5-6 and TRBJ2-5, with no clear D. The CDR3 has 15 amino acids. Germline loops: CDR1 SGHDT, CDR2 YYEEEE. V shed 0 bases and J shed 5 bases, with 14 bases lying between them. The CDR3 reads CASSLVRSMGETQYF. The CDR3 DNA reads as TGTGCCAGCAGCTTGGTTAGGAGCATGGGGGAGACCCAGTACTTC.

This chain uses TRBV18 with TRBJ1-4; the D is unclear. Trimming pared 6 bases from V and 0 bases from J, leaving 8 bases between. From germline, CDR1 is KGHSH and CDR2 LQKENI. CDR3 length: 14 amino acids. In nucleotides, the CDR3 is TGTGCCAGCTCCGACGGTGCAACTAATGAAAAACTGTTTTTT. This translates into CASSDGATNEKLFF.

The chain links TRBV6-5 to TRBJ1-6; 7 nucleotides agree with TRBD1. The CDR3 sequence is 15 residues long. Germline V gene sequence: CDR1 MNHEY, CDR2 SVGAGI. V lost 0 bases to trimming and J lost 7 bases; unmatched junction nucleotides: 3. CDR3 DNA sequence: TGTGCCAGCAGTTACTCGGCAGGGGGAAATTCACCCCTCCACTTT. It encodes CASSYSAGGNSPLHF.

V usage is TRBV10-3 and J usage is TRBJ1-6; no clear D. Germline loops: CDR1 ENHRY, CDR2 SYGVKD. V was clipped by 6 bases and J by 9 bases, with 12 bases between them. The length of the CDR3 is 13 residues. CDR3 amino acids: CAIRDSEASPLHF. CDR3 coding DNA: TGTGCCATCAGGGACTCTGAAGCTTCACCCCTCCACTTT.

The CDR3 DNA reads as TGTGCCAGCAGCGTAGACGCTGTCGTCGGAGAGACCCAGTACTTC. This sequence encodes CASSVDAVVGETQYF. This chain links TRBV9 with TRBJ2-5; D is unclear. The V gene's germline CDR1 is SGDLS and CDR2 YYNGEE. The CDR3 covers 15 residues. The germline V and J ends were trimmed by 0 bases and 4 bases, with 13 bases remaining between them.

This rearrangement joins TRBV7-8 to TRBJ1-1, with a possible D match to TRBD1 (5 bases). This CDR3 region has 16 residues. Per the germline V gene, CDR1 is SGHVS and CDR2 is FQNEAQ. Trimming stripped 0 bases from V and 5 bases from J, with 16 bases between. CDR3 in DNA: TGTGCCAGCAGCTTAGCGGGAGTAGGGGTGGGTACTGAAGCTTTCTTT. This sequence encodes CASSLAGVGVGTEAFF.

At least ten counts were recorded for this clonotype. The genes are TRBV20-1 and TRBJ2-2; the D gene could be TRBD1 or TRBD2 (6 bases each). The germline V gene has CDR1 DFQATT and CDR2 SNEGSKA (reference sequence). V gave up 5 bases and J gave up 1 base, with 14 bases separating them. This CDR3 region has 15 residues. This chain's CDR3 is CSAEGGGLNTGELFF. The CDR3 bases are TGCAGTGCTGAGGGGGGCGGACTGAACACCGGGGAGCTGTTTTTT.

The CDR3: CASSFVAGSETQYF. The DNA of the CDR3 is TGTGCCAGCAGTTTTGTCGCGGGAAGTGAGACCCAGTACTTC. This rearrangement joins TRBV27 to TRBJ2-5, with D tentatively TRBD2 (6 bases). Germline V gene lookup returns CDR1 MNHEY and CDR2 SMNVEV (reference sequence). V dropped 3 bases and J dropped 5 bases, with 13 bases sitting between them. The CDR3 length is 14 residues.

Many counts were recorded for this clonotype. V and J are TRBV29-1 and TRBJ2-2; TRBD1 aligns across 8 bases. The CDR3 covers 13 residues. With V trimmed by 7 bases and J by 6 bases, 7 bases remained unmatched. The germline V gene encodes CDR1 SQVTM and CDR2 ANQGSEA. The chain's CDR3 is CSGRQGTAGELFF. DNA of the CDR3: TGCAGCGGACGACAGGGGACGGCCGGGGAGCTGTTTTTT.

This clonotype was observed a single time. The CDR3 region is CASSSIIGGIAYF. CDR3 in DNA: TGTGCCAGCAGCTCGATAATAGGGGGGATAGCGTATTTT. The chain couples TRBV7-2 to TRBJ2-3; D assignment may be TRBD1 or TRBD2 (6 bases each). V was pared by 4 bases and J by 14 bases, with 19 bases between. The CDR3 sequence is 13 residues long. The germline CDR1 and CDR2 sequences are SGHTA and FQGNSA. Based on the CDR3 plus reference TRBV7-2 and TRBJ2-3, the full variable domain is GAGVSQSPSNKVTEKGKDVELRCDPISGHTALYWYRQSLGQGLEFLIYFQGNSAPDKSGLPSDRFSAERTGGSVSTLTIQRTQQEDSAVYLCASSSIIGGIAYFGPGTRLTVL.

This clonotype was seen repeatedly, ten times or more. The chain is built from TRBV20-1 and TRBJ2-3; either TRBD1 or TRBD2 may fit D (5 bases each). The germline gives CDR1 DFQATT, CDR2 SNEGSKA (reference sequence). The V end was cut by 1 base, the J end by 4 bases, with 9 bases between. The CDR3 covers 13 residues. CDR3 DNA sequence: TGCAGTGCTAGAGGGGACGGGGCAGATACGCAGTATTTT. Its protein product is CSARGDGADTQYF.

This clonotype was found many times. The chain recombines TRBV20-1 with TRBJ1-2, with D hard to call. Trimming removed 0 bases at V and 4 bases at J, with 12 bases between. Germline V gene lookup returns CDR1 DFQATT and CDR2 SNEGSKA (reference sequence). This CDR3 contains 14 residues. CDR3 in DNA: TGCAGTGCTAGAGATCACGGGGTCCGCTATGGCTACACCTTC. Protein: CSARDHGVRYGYTF.

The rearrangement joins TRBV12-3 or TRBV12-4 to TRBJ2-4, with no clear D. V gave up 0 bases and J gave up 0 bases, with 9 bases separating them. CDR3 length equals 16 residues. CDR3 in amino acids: CASSLAASIAKNIQYF. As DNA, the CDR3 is TGTGCCAGCAGTTTAGCCGCGTCTATAGCCAAAAACATTCAGTACTTC.

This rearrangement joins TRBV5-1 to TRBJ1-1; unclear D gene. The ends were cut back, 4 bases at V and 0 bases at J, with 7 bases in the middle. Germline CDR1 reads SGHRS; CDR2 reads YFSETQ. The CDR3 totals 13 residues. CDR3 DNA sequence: TGCGCCAGCAGCGGACGGTTGAACACTGAAGCTTTCTTT. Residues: CASSGRLNTEAFF.

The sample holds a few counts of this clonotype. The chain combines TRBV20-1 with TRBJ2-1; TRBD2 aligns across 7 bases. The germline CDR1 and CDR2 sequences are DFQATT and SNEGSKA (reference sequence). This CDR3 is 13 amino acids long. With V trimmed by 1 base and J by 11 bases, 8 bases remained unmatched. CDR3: CSARAKQAGKQFF. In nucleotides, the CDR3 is TGCAGTGCTAGAGCTAAGCAAGCGGGGAAGCAGTTCTTC.

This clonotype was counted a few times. The CDR3 region is CSASQGGSYEQYV. The CDR3 coding sequence is TGCAGTGCTAGCCAAGGGGGCAGCTACGAGCAGTACGTC. The rearrangement joins TRBV20-1 to TRBJ2-7, with 7 bases lining up with TRBD1. Germline-derived CDR1 and CDR2 are DFQATT and SNEGSKA (reference sequence). The CDR3 covers 13 residues. V gave up 3 bases and J gave up 3 bases; unmatched junction bases: 5.

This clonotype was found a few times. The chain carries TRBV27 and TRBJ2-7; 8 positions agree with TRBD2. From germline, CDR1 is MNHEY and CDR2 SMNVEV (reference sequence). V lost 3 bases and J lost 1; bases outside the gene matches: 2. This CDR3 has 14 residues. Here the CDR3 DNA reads TGTGCCAGCAGTTTCCAGCGGGGGTCCTACGAGCAGTACGTC. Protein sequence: CASSFQRGSYEQYV.

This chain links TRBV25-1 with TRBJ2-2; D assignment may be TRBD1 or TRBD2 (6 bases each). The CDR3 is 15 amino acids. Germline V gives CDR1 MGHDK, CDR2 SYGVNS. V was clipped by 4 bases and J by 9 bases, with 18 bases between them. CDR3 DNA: TGTGCCAGCAGTGGCCCTAAGCCGGGGGCCCGGGAGCTGTTTTTT. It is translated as CASSGPKPGARELFF. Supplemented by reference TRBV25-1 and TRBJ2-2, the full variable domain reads EADIYQTPRYLVIGTGKKITLECSQTMGHDKMYWYQQDPGMELHLIHYSYGVNSTEKGDLSSESTVSRIRTEHFPLTLESARPSHTSQYLCASSGPKPGARELFFGEGSRLTVL.

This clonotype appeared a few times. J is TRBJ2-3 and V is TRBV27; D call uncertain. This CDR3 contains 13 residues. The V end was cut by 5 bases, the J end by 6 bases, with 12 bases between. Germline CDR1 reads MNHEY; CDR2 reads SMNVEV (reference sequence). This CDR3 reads CASSASRTDTQYF. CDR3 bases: TGTGCCAGCAGTGCCTCACGGACGGATACGCAGTATTTT.

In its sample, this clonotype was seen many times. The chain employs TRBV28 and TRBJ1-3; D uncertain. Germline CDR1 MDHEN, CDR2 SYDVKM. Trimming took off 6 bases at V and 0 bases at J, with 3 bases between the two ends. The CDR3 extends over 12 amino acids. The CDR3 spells CASRSSGNTIYF. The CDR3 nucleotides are TGTGCCAGCAGGAGCTCTGGAAACACCATATATTTT.

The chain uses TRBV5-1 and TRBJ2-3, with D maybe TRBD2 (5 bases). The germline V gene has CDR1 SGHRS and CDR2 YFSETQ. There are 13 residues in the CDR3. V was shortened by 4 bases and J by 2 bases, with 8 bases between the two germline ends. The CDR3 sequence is CASSRLPTDTQYF. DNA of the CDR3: TGCGCCAGCAGCCGACTACCCACAGATACGCAGTATTTT. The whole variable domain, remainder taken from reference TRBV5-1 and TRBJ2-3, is KAGVTQTPRYLIKTRGQQVTLSCSPISGHRSVSWYQQTPGQGLQFLFEYFSETQRNKGNFPGRFSGRQFSNSRSEMNVSTLELGDSALYLCASSRLPTDTQYFGPGTRLTVL.

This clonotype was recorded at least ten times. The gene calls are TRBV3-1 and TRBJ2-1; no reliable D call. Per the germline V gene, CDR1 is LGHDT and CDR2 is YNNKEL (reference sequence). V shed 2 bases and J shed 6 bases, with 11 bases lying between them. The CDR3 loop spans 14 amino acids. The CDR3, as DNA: TGTGCCAGCAGCCAATCTCACATACCCAATGAGCAGTTCTTC. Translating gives CASSQSHIPNEQFF.